The following is a T cell receptor (beta chain) sequence with its context. Its antigen has not been determined. Per-base qualities were not stored, and no clone one base away is much larger. These data belong to a study of cytomegalovirus exposure and HLA in healthy donors (dated by TCRdb to the late 2010s). Regarding the study in general: According to a later analysis, the 120 or so validation repertoires were produced on the same platform as the approximately 690 repertoires of the first cohort. The aim of the study was to test whether cataloging public T cell receptors could identify signatures of past pathogen exposure. Along with the roughly 670-subject first cohort, a separate validation cohort of over a hundred different subjects was used. The study combined high-throughput TCR immunosequencing, statistical association of individual TCRs with disease status, and machine learning to predict cytomegalovirus infection status. General conclusions and limits of the study: A later analysis lacked HLA typing for the validation cohort, so it scored co-occurrence in that cohort across all 120 or so repertoires. The study gave a list of around 170 TCR beta chains associated with cytomegalovirus. According to the authors, the approach could potentially be generalized to other disease states and immunological phenotypes. In vitro tests confirmed that a few of the cytomegalovirus-associated TCR beta chains recognize cytomegalovirus antigens. Cytomegalovirus status was reported to be diagnosed by the classifier with high specificity and sensitivity in both the original and validation cohorts. Most TCR sequences were observed very rarely across donors, whereas some public TCRs were present in many individuals. Subsequent analysis determined that TCRs grouped into clusters in the first cohort also showed a tendency toward co-occurrence across the roughly 110 validation repertoires, and 85% to 95% of cluster scores exceeded 0.

Donors formed part of the validation cohort, which comprised approximately 130 subjects and was distinct from the first cohort of 666 subjects. Receptor amplification or capture employed the immunoSEQ multiplex PCR assay. Processing in the source paper ran as follows. To diagnose cytomegalovirus status from the catalog of TCR beta chain sequences, a statistical classification framework was built. This immuneACCESS table, as held by TCRdb, lists in-frame sequences with V and J called but not all clones. Of the missing ones, under half trace to an unresolved V gene in checked studies; the others have no known cause. Clonal size and the V and J genes are those of that table, whereas D and trimming came from the DNA. The sample includes over 250,000 clones, with 65% to 90% observed a single time. The ten largest make up more than 0.8% of the sample. Sequencing was done on a sample of PBMCs. The source of this sequence is a woman under 30 in good health and CMV-seronegative.

The CDR3 here reads CASSQGRGYSNQPQHF. The bases read TGTGCCAGCAGCCAAGGCCGGGGATATAGCAATCAGCCCCAGCATTTT. The V and J genes are TRBV11-2 and TRBJ1-5; confidence is insufficient to name the D gene. V gives up 5 bases and J gives up 0 bases, and the segment between their germline ends measures 14 bases. According to the germline V gene, CDR1 reads SGHAT and CDR2 reads FQNNGV. The CDR3, from cysteine to phenylalanine, totals 16 residues. Just the 48-base CDR3 DNA is kept, in frame starting at base 1.